Described below is a single T cell receptor (beta chain) sequence and its context. Its antigen is undetermined. The CDR3 totals 13 residues. Trimming pared 2 bases from V and 7 bases from J, leaving 10 bases between. CDR1 is SNHLY and CDR2 is FYNNEI in the germline V gene. These data belong to a study of spatial heterogeneity in lung cancer. Study summary: Alpha-chain detections were consistently fewer than beta-chain detections among the sequences. Raw-read counts averaged over ten per unique TCR and UMI combination.

Time point in this sample: sample taken at primary tumor resection. Donors were 72 untreated early-stage non-small cell lung cancer patients. TCRdb re-analysed the 5' RACE reads in MiXCR, keeping a single row per CDR3 protein. The table shows about 100,000 distinct CDR3 sequences, with 4% to 4.5% occurring only once. Study-wide findings and caveats: Ubiquitous and regional nonsynonymous mutations were tracked by counts of ubiquitous and regional expanded TCRs, respectively. Mutation counts in tumors were tracked by counts of expanded intratumoral alpha and beta TCRs.

The clonotype comes from a male donor with early-stage non-small cell lung cancer. The source was lung tumor tissue, collected at surgery. The J gene is TRBJ2-3, the V gene TRBV2; D perhaps matches TRBD1 (5 bases). The CDR3 is CASSETRTYTQYF. The CDR3 DNA reads as TGTGCCAGCAGTGAAACTCGGACATATACGCAGTATTTT.